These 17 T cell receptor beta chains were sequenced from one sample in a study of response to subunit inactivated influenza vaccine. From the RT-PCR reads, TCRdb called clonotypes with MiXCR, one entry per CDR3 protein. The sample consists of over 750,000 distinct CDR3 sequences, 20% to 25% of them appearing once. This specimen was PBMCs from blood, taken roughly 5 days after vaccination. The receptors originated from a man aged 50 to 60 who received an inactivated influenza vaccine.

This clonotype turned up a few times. The CDR3 coding sequence is TGTGCCAGCAGCTCCGGGACAGCGACTCTTGGCTACACCTTC. It translates to CASSSGTATLGYTF. The rearrangement joins TRBV6-1 to TRBJ1-2; 7 bases line up with TRBD1. V lost 6 bases and J lost 7; bases outside the gene matches: 11. Per the germline V gene, CDR1 is MNHNS and CDR2 is SASEGT. The CDR3 has 14 residues.

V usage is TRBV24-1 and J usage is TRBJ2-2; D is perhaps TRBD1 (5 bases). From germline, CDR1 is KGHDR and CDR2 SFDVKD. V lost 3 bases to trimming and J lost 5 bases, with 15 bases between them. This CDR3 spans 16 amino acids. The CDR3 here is CATSDGQGYGTGELFF. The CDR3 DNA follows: TGTGCCACCAGTGATGGTCAGGGATACGGAACCGGGGAGCTGTTTTTT.

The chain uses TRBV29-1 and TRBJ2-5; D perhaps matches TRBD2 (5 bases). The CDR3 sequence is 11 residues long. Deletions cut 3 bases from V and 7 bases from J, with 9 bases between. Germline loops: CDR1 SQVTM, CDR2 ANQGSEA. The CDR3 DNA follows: TGCAGCGTTGAGAGGGTCGGGACCCAGTACTTC. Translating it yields CSVERVGTQYF. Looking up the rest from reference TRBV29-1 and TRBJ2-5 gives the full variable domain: SAVISQKPSRDICQRGTSLTIQCQVDSQVTMMFWYRQQPGQSLTLIATANQGSEATYESGFVIDKFPISRPNLTFSTLTVSNMSPEDSSIYLCSVERVGTQYFGPGTRLLVL.

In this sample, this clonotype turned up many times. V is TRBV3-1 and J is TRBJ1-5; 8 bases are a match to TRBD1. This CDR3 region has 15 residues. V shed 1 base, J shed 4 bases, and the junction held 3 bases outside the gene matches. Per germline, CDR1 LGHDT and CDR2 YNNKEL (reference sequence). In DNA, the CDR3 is TGTGCCAGCAGCCAAGGAACAGGGGGGAATCAGCCCCAGCATTTT. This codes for CASSQGTGGNQPQHF.

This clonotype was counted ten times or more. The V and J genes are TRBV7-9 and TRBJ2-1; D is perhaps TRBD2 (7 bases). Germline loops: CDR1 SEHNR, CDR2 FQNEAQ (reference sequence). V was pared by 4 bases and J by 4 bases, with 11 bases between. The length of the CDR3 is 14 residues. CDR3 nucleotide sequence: TGTGCCAGCAGCTGGGGGGGACAATACAATGAGCAGTTCTTC. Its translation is CASSWGGQYNEQFF. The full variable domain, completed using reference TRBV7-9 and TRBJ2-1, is DTGVSQNPRHKITKRGQNVTFRCDPISEHNRLYWYRQTLGQGPEFLTYFQNEAQLEKSRLLSDRFSAERPKGSFSTLEIQRTEQGDSAMYLCASSWGGQYNEQFFGPGTRLTVL.

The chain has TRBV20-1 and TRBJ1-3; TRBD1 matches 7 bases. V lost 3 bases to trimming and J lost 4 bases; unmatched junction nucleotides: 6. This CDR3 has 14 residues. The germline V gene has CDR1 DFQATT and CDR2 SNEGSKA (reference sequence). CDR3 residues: CSASEGAGGNTIYF. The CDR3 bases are TGCAGTGCTAGCGAGGGGGCTGGAGGAAACACCATATATTTT.

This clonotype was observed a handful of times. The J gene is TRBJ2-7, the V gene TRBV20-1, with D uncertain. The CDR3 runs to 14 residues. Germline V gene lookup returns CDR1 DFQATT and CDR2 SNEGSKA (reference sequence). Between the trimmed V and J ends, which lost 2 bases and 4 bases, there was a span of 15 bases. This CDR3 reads CSARTDILTYEQYF. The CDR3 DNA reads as TGCAGTGCTAGAACAGATATTTTGACATACGAGCAGTACTTC.

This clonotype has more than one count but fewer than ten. CDR3 coding DNA: TGTGCCATCAGTGAGTCGCGACAGTCCTACAATGAGCAGTTCTTC. Translation: CAISESRQSYNEQFF. This chain links TRBV10-3 with TRBJ2-1; tentative D call: TRBD1 (5 bases). Germline assignment: CDR1 ENHRY and CDR2 SYGVKD. The CDR3 is made up of 15 amino acids. Trimming left V 0 bases short and J 1 base short, with 7 bases between.

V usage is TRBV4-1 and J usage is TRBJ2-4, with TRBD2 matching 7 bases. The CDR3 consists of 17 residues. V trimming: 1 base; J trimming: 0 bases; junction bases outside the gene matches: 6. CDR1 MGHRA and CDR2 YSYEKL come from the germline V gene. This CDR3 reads CASSQVREDLAKNIQYF. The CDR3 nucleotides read TGCGCCAGCAGCCAAGTACGGGAGGATTTAGCCAAAAACATTCAGTACTTC.

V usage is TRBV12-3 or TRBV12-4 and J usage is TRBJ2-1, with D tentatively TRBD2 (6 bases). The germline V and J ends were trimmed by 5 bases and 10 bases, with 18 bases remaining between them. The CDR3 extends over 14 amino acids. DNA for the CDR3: TGTGCCAGCAGTCTGAGGGAGGCCGCGGGGGAGCAGTTCTTC. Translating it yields CASSLREAAGEQFF.

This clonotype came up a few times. The CDR3 coding sequence is TGTGCCAGCAGTTACTCGGTGGGATGGGAGACCCAGTACTTC. Encoded protein: CASSYSVGWETQYF. The genes are TRBV6-2 or TRBV6-3 and TRBJ2-5; D uncertain. Germline CDR1 is MNHEY and CDR2 is SVGEGT. V shed 0 bases and J shed 5 bases, with 10 bases lying between them. The CDR3 length is 14 residues.

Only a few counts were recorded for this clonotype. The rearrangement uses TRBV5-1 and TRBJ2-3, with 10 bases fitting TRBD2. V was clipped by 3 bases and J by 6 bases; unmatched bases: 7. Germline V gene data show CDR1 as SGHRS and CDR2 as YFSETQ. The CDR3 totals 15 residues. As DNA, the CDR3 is TGCGCCAGCAGCTATCTAGCGGGGGACCAGGATACGCAGTATTTT. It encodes CASSYLAGDQDTQYF.

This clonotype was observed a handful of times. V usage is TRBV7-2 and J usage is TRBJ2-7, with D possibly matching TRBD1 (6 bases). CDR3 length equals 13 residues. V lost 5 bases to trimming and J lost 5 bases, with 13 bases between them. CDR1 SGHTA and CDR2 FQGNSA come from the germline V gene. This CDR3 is CASSQQGRDEQYF. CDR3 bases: TGTGCCAGCAGCCAACAGGGTAGGGACGAGCAGTACTTC.

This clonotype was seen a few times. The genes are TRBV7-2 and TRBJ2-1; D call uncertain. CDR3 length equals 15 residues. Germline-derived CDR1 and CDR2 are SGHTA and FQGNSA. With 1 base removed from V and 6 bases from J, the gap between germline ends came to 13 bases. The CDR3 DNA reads TGTGCCAGCAGCTTAGTGGTGGGCGGAGCCAATGAGCAGTTCTTC. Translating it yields CASSLVVGGANEQFF.

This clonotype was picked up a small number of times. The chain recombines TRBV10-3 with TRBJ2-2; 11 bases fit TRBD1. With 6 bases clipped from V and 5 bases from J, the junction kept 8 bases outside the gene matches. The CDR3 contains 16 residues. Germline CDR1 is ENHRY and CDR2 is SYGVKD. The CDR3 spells CAIRAGQGARTGELFF. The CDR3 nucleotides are TGTGCCATCAGGGCAGGACAGGGGGCGAGGACCGGGGAGCTGTTTTTT.

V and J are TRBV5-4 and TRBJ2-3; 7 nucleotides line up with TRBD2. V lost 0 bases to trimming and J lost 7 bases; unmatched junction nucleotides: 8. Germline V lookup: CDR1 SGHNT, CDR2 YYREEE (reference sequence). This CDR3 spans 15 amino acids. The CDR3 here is CASSLAFGGGNTQYF. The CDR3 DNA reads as TGTGCCAGCAGCTTGGCCTTCGGCGGGGGAAATACGCAGTATTTT.

The CDR3 region has the DNA TGCGCCAGCAGCCAGGCGAGGACAGCAGAGACCCAGTACTTC. As protein: CASSQARTAETQYF. The rearrangement uses TRBV4-1 and TRBJ2-5; a possible D gene is TRBD1 (6 bases). Germline loops: CDR1 MGHRA, CDR2 YSYEKL. The CDR3 runs 14 residues. Trimming stripped 3 bases from V and 4 bases from J, with 12 bases between.